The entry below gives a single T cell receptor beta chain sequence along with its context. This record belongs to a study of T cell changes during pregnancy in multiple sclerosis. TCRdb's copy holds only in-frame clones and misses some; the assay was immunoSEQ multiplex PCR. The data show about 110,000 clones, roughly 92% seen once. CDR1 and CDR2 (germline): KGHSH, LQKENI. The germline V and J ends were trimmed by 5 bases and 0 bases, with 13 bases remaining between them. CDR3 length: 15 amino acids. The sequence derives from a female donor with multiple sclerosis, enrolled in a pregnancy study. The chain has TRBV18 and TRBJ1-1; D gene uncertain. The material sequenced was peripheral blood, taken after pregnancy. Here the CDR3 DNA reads TGTGCCAGCTCATCTTCTAGAGCCGTGAACACTGAAGCTTTCTTT. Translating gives CASSSSRAVNTEAFF.